This T cell receptor beta chain was sequenced during a study of blood T cell repertoires in COVID-19. The wider study: Sample material is recorded as cDNA or gDNA derived from T cells, B-cell-depleted T cells, or PBMCs.

This clone was recorded once. CDR3 size: 15 residues. Looked up from germline, CDR1 is SGDLS and CDR2 is YYNGEE. J was trimmed by 5 bases and V by 0 bases; bases with no gene match: 3. Everyone who took part was about 18 to 89 years old, and they came from fewer than 25 US areas. Participants' own reports of clinical history determined their cohort assignment. All recovered Cohort 3 donors got two negative PCRs, got clearance, or saw symptom resolution. The repertoire was sequenced with immunoSEQ multiplex PCR; TCRdb's copy has only in-frame clones and lacks some. The table shows approximately 150,000 clones, with less than 85% occurring only once.

This sequence was found in a man aged 55-75 years who had recovered from COVID-19. The chain combines TRBV9 with TRBJ1-4, with TRBD1 matching 8 bases. Sequenced input: PBMCs or T cells enriched from blood (not recorded which). CDR3 amino acids: CASSVDTGGNEKLFF. The CDR3 DNA reads as TGTGCCAGCAGCGTAGACACAGGGGGAAATGAAAAACTGTTTTTT.